This T cell receptor (beta chain) is from a study of T cell responses to AZD1222 COVID-19 vaccine. Background on the study: The analysis combined second doses at about 4 or about 12 weeks.

Broader study findings: The CD4 TCRs associated with vaccination extended across spike and predominated at 160-218 and 743-854.

CDR1 and CDR2 from the germline V gene are SGHRS and YFSETQ. The CDR3 extends over 13 amino acids. The V end lost 1 base, the J end lost 4 bases, and 8 bases lay between the germline ends. In regard to this clone: Its antigen is not known.

Here immunoSEQ multiplex PCR was the method, and the copy in TCRdb shows in-frame clones only, minus some. The data show about 110,000 clones, about 86% seen once. The TCR comes from an adult in good health. V is TRBV5-1 and J is TRBJ1-2; tentative D call: TRBD1 (6 bases). Specimen: peripheral blood, collected on day 0 of AZD1222 vaccination. The CDR3 bases are TGCGCCAGCAGCTTGCAGGGGAGCTATGGCTACACCTTC. Its protein is CASSLQGSYGYTF.